The 26 T cell receptor beta chains listed next were all sequenced from one sample in a study of blood T cells in healthy people across ages. PCR was performed a second time for about 6 to 12 cycles using a sample-barcoded 5' primer and a J-beta primer mix. MiXCR was run by TCRdb on the 5' RACE reads, yielding one entry per CDR3 protein. Of 700,000 to 850,000 distinct CDR3 sequences listed, about 55% were seen once; the top ten hold 40% to 50%. The sequenced sample consisted of blood. The receptors shown here come from a man aged 80 or over in good health.

This chain links TRBV20-1 with TRBJ1-1; a weak D match, TRBD1 (6 bases). The V gene's germline CDR1 is DFQATT and CDR2 SNEGSKA (reference sequence). The CDR3 length is 13 residues. Deletions cut 6 bases from V and 0 bases from J, with 11 bases between. CDR3 protein: CSAKRQVNTEAFF. Here the CDR3 DNA reads TGCAGTGCCAAAAGACAGGTGAACACTGAAGCTTTCTTT.

This chain links TRBV5-1 with TRBJ2-3; the D is unclear. The length of the CDR3 is 15 residues. Trimming removed 1 base from V and 0 bases from J, with 9 bases in between. Germline V gene sequence: CDR1 SGHRS, CDR2 YFSETQ. The CDR3 coding sequence is TGCGCCAGCAGCTTGTCCAGCTTCAGCACAGATACGCAGTATTTT. As protein: CASSLSSFSTDTQYF.

The genes are TRBV2 and TRBJ2-7; 9 nucleotides match TRBD1. The CDR3 loop spans 13 amino acids. Germline-derived CDR1 and CDR2 are SNHLY and FYNNEI. V lost 8 bases, J lost 2 bases, and 4 bases stayed unmatched. This chain's CDR3 is CASGTGRTYEQYF. Written as DNA, the CDR3 is TGTGCCAGCGGGACAGGGAGGACCTACGAGCAGTACTTC.

This clonotype has only a few counts. The chain joins TRBV12-5 to TRBJ2-3, with 8 bases fitting TRBD1. The length of the CDR3 is 13 residues. Germline trimming cut 6 bases from V and 14 bases from J; bases unmatched to any gene: 13. From germline, CDR1 is LGHNT and CDR2 FRNRAP. This CDR3 reads CASGPTGARYAYF. In DNA, the CDR3 is TGTGCTAGTGGCCCGACAGGGGCCAGATACGCGTATTTT.

This clonotype was detected once. This chain uses TRBV9 with TRBJ1-3; D unresolved. Germline CDR1 SGDLS, CDR2 YYNGEE. The CDR3 is 17 residues long. The V end lost 1 base, the J end lost 0 bases, and 14 bases lay between the germline ends. The CDR3 region is CASSVSGPTLSGNTIYF. The CDR3 DNA is TGTGCCAGCAGCGTAAGCGGCCCGACTCTCTCTGGAAACACCATATATTTT.

This clonotype has a handful of counts. The gene calls are TRBV2 and TRBJ2-7; 9 nucleotides align to TRBD2. V was clipped by 2 bases and J by 0 bases; unmatched bases: 5. There are 16 residues in the CDR3. The germline CDR1 and CDR2 sequences are SNHLY and FYNNEI. The DNA of the CDR3 is TGTGCCAGCAGTGAACTAGCGGGAACCCTCTCCTACGAGCAGTACTTC. It translates to CASSELAGTLSYEQYF.

Only a few counts were recorded for this clonotype. In nucleotides, the CDR3 is TGCGCCAGCAGCTCCCGGGACAGGGTGGATGAGCAGTTCTTC. Translating gives CASSSRDRVDEQFF. This chain uses TRBV5-1 with TRBJ2-1; 9 bases are shared with TRBD1. Germline V gene sequence: CDR1 SGHRS, CDR2 YFSETQ. This CDR3 is built from 14 residues. V was clipped by 3 bases and J by 8 bases; unmatched bases: 6.

The chain recombines TRBV5-1 with TRBJ1-6; 7 bases align to TRBD1. Germline CDR1 and CDR2: SGHRS and YFSETQ. The CDR3 runs to 16 residues. J gave up 7 bases and V 0 bases, and 7 bases lay outside the gene matches. The CDR3 DNA reads TGCGCCAGCAGCTTGGAGTCGGTCAGGGGGAATTCACCCCTCCACTTT. This sequence encodes CASSLESVRGNSPLHF.

With respect to this clonotype: Germline and junction disagree at one end, which may indicate a read error. The V call is TRBV7-7, the J call TRBJ2-5, with TRBD2 matching over 8 bases. The CDR3 sequence is 15 residues long. From germline, CDR1 is SSHAT and CDR2 FNYEAQ (reference sequence). In nucleotides, the CDR3 is TGTGCCAGCAGCTTAGCTAGCGGGGCCCAAGGGACCCAGTACTTC. The encoded protein is CASSLASGAQGTQYF.

V gene TRBV4-2 combines with J gene TRBJ1-4, with TRBD1 identical over 9 bases. V dropped 3 bases and J dropped 8; count of bases not matched to a gene: 10. The CDR3 is 16 amino acids. Germline lookup yields CDR1 LGHNA and CDR2 YNFKEQ. The CDR3 loop is CASSQVPDRGREKLFF. The DNA of the CDR3 is TGTGCCAGCAGCCAGGTCCCGGACAGGGGTAGAGAAAAACTGTTTTTT.

The chain recombines TRBV6-1 with TRBJ1-1, with D maybe TRBD1 (5 bases). Trimming took 7 bases from V and 5 from J, leaving 26 bases between them. CDR3 length: 17 amino acids. Per germline, CDR1 MNHNS and CDR2 SASEGT. The CDR3 region has the DNA TGTGCCAGCACCCCAGATTCAAGGCCGGGACTGAGGACTGAAGCTTTCTTT. Protein sequence: CASTPDSRPGLRTEAFF.

The chain carries TRBV6-5 and TRBJ1-1, with 8 bases fitting TRBD1. The trim removed 7 bases at V and 6 bases at J, leaving 10 bases unmatched. The germline V gene has CDR1 MNHEY and CDR2 SVGAGI. The CDR3 is made up of 14 amino acids. CDR3 amino acids: CASTPDRGRAEAFF. CDR3 coding DNA: TGTGCCAGCACCCCCGACAGGGGTAGGGCTGAAGCTTTCTTT.

The chain couples TRBV9 to TRBJ1-2; D may be TRBD1 (6 bases). Germline CDR1 is SGDLS and CDR2 is YYNGEE. V was shortened by 0 bases and J by 1 base, with 13 bases between the two germline ends. This CDR3 is 16 amino acids long. CDR3 nucleotides: TGTGCCAGCAGCGTAGGAGATGGGACACTTAACTATGGCTACACCTTC. Its translation: CASSVGDGTLNYGYTF.

The rearrangement uses TRBV27 and TRBJ2-7; the D gene is possibly TRBD1 (5 bases). Between the trimmed V and J ends, which lost 5 bases and 5 bases, there was a span of 10 bases. Germline values: CDR1 MNHEY, CDR2 SMNVEV (reference sequence). This CDR3 region has 12 residues. The CDR3 region has the DNA TGTGCCAGCAGTGGGGCTTTCGACGAGCAGTACTTC. Translation gives CASSGAFDEQYF.

The V gene is TRBV10-3, the J gene TRBJ2-1; 7 positions agree with TRBD1. The CDR3 extends over 16 amino acids. J was trimmed by 0 bases and V by 6 bases; bases with no gene match: 8. The germline V gene has CDR1 ENHRY and CDR2 SYGVKD. The CDR3, as DNA: TGTGCCATCAGCACCGGGACAGTGAGCTCCTACAATGAGCAGTTCTTC. This translates into CAISTGTVSSYNEQFF.

This clonotype has just one count. The junction and the germline gene differ at one end; a read error may be behind it. The rearrangement links TRBV13 to TRBJ2-1; 8 nucleotides line up with TRBD1. Per the germline V gene, CDR1 is PRHDT and CDR2 is FYEKMQ (reference sequence). The CDR3 length is 14 residues. CDR3 sequence (DNA): TGTACCAGCAGCTTAGGACGACAGGGGCATGAGCAGTTCTTC. It translates to CTSSLGRQGHEQFF.

The rearrangement links TRBV29-1 to TRBJ1-2; D might be TRBD1 (5 bases). The V and J ends lost 4 bases and 7 bases respectively, with 10 bases between them. Germline V gives CDR1 SQVTM, CDR2 ANQGSEA. The CDR3 consists of 11 residues. The CDR3 sequence is CSVGRAGGYTF. The DNA for the CDR3 is TGCAGCGTTGGCAGGGCTGGTGGCTACACCTTC.

This sequence joins TRBV25-1 and TRBJ2-5; D is uncertain. This CDR3 spans 12 amino acids. Per the germline V gene, CDR1 is MGHDK and CDR2 is SYGVNS. The V end lost 3 bases, the J end lost 4 bases, and 6 bases lay between the germline ends. Here the CDR3 reads CASSDLRETQYF. Written as DNA, the CDR3 is TGTGCCAGCAGTGATCTTCGAGAGACCCAGTACTTC.

The gene calls are TRBV6-2 or TRBV6-3 and TRBJ2-1; 8 bases map to TRBD2. The length of the CDR3 is 14 residues. The germline V gene has CDR1 MNHEY and CDR2 SVGEGT. Germline trimming cut 9 bases from V and 9 bases from J; bases unmatched to any gene: 13. The CDR3 here is CASKQREYWGEQFF. In nucleotides, the CDR3 is TGTGCCAGTAAGCAGCGGGAGTATTGGGGTGAGCAGTTCTTC.

The chain's CDR3 is CASSLAGSGETQYF. CDR3 DNA sequence: TGTGCCAGCAGCTTGGCCGGGAGCGGGGAGACCCAGTACTTC. The chain is built from TRBV5-6 and TRBJ2-5; tentatively, D is TRBD2 (6 bases). There are 14 residues in the CDR3. The V gene lost 0 bases and the J gene lost 5 bases, with 11 bases spanning the gap. Looked up from germline, CDR1 is SGHDT and CDR2 is YYEEEE.

Comment on this clonotype: An end of the junction does not agree with germline; a read error may underlie this. V and J are TRBV6-5 and TRBJ2-5, with a tentative D call TRBD2 (6 bases). Germline values: CDR1 MNHEY, CDR2 SVGAGI. The CDR3 is 12 residues long. The CDR3, as DNA: TGTGCCAGCAGGTACTCGGCGGGACCTCAGTACTTC. Translation gives CASRYSAGPQYF.

The table lists this clonotype with a few counts. The rearrangement joins TRBV29-1 to TRBJ2-7, with 10 bases lining up with TRBD1. V was clipped by 6 bases and J by 6 bases; unmatched bases: 11. Per germline, CDR1 SQVTM and CDR2 ANQGSEA. The CDR3 consists of 14 residues. CDR3 sequence reads: CSVMSRDRGREQYF. The CDR3 nucleotides read TGCAGCGTGATGAGCCGGGACAGGGGTCGCGAGCAGTACTTC.

This clonotype turned up a few times. V is TRBV20-1 and J is TRBJ2-3; D not certain. The CDR3 is 11 amino acids. Germline V gene lookup returns CDR1 DFQATT and CDR2 SNEGSKA (reference sequence). Here the CDR3 reads CSPTSPDTQYF. CDR3 nucleotides: TGCAGCCCAACCTCCCCAGATACGCAGTATTTT.

The V and J genes are TRBV27 and TRBJ2-1; D gene unclear. The V gene's germline CDR1 is MNHEY and CDR2 SMNVEV (reference sequence). This CDR3 contains 15 residues. Trimming left V 4 bases short and J 0 bases short, with 10 bases between. CDR3 nucleotides: TGTGCCAGCAGTTCCCCGGCTAACTCCTACAATGAGCAGTTCTTC. It yields the protein CASSSPANSYNEQFF.

The CDR3 DNA reads as TGTGCCAGCAGTTTCACCGCAGATACGCAGTATTTT. It translates to CASSFTADTQYF. The J gene is TRBJ2-3, the V gene TRBV6-2 or TRBV6-3; D unclear. This CDR3 region has 12 residues. Trimming left V 4 bases short and J 4 bases short, with 6 bases between. Germline V gene sequence: CDR1 MNHEY, CDR2 SVGEGT.

J is TRBJ2-1 and V is TRBV5-1; D is possibly TRBD1 (5 bases). The germline CDR1 and CDR2 sequences are SGHRS and YFSETQ. This CDR3 comprises 13 residues. Trimming cost V 0 bases and J 11 bases, with 12 bases left between them. The CDR3 nucleotides read TGCGCCAGCAGCTTGGAAGGGGTAGAAAAGCAGTTCTTC. This codes for CASSLEGVEKQFF.